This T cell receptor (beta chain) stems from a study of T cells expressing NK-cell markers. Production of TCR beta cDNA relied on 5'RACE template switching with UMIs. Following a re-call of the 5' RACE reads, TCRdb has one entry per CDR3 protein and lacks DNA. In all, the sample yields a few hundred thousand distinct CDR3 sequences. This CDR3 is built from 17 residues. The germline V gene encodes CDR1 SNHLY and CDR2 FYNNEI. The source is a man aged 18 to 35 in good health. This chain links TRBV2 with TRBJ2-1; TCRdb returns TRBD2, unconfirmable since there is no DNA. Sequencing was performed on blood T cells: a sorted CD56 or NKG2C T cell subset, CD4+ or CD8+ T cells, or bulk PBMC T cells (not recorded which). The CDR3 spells CASRPASGRASFGEQFF.